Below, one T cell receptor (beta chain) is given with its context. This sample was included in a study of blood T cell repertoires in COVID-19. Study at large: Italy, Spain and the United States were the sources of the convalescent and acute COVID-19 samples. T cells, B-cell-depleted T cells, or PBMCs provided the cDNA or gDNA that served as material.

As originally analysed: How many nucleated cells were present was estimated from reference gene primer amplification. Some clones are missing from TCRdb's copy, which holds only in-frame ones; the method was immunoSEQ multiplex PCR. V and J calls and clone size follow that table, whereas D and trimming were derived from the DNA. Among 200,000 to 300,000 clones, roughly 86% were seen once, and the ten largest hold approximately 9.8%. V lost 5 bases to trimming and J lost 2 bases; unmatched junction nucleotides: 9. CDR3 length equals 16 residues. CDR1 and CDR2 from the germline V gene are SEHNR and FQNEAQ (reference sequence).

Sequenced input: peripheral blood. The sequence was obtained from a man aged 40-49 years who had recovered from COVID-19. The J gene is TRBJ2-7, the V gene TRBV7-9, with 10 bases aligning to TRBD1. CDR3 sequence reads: CASSASPGQGPYEQYF. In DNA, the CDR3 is TGTGCCAGCAGCGCCTCGCCGGGACAGGGGCCCTACGAGCAGTACTTC.